Sequencing of this T cell receptor (beta chain) was carried out in a study of human T cells and chemical hapten exposure. Each CDR3 protein is one row after TCRdb ran MiXCR on the RACE reads. The sample shows more than 250,000 distinct CDR3 sequences, 8.6% of them seen only once. Trimming took 5 bases from V and 4 from J; bases not matched to a gene: 13. CDR3 size: 18 residues. The V gene's germline CDR1 is SEHNR and CDR2 FQNEAQ (reference sequence). Study-wide findings and caveats: Since the donors had alopecia, their immune response may not be the same as that of healthy people. No alteration of TCRs above 1 in 1000 frequency was seen with DPC sensitization.

Time point here: pre-sensitization, week 0. The treatment is: therapeutic diphenylcyclopropenone sensitization with weekly scalp DPC. Staff drew blood before applying each patch test. As concerns this clonotype: Its target is not known.

The chain carries TRBV7-9 and TRBJ2-3, with TRBD2 identical over 12 bases. The receptor comes from a woman in her thirties or forties with alopecia areata. Some clones in this sample may be carry-over from other donors' samples. Sequenced here: whole blood, sampled in connection with sensitization to the hapten diphenylcyclopropenone (DPC). DNA of the CDR3: TGTGCCAGCAGCCCATATCGGGTACTAGCGGGAGGCGCAGATACGCAGTATTTT. Translation gives CASSPYRVLAGGADTQYF.